This T cell receptor (beta chain) was identified in a study of PD-1 blockade in classical Hodgkin lymphoma. General study results and limits: Diversity similar to that of newly diagnosed patients was seen at baseline in complete responders. The study found that TCR diversity rose significantly by C4D1 in CD4+ but not CD8+ cells. The authors excluded patients who started nivolumab under 1 year after ASCT. The study reported lower baseline TCR diversity in newly diagnosed patients than in healthy donors.

A note on this clone: Its antigen is not known.

This CDR3 region has 16 residues. Germline CDR1 reads ENHRY; CDR2 reads SYGVKD. V was clipped by 2 bases and J by 5 bases; unmatched bases: 5. Data came from immunoSEQ multiplex PCR; TCRdb stores just in-frame clones and leaves some out. The sample gives 30,000 to 35,000 clones, approximately 90% of which show up once; 0.2% to 0.3% is in the top ten. Each patient experienced a relapse that followed autologous stem cell transplantation, and brentuximab vedotin exposure varied. CD4+ T cells were purified from thawed PBMCs by magnetic negative selection. The origin of this receptor is a human donor with classical Hodgkin lymphoma. Here the sequenced sample was CD4+ T cells from blood, taken at baseline. The chain combines TRBV10-3 with TRBJ2-3; TRBD2 aligns across 12 bases. CDR3 in amino acids: CAISETAGLAGDTQYF. The CDR3 DNA reads as TGTGCCATCAGTGAGACCGCGGGACTAGCGGGAGATACGCAGTATTTT.